A single T cell receptor (beta chain) is shown here with its context. The data derive from a study of shared clonotypes between healthy human individuals. The V end was cut by 7 bases, the J end by 4 bases, with 9 bases between. Germline values: CDR1 MNHNS, CDR2 SASEGT. The CDR3 consists of 12 residues. TCRdb's table, derived via immunoSEQ multiplex PCR, lists solely in-frame clones and lacks some. The sample contains a few hundred thousand clones, around 81% of which appear only once. The receptor was derived from a woman between 40 and 50 years old in good health. Some clones in this sample may be carry-over from other donors' samples. The sequencing sample was made of PBMCs. The V gene is TRBV6-1, the J gene TRBJ2-3; D remains unclear. The CDR3 protein is CASKGAPDTQYF. As DNA, the CDR3 is TGTGCCAGCAAAGGAGCTCCAGATACGCAGTATTTT.